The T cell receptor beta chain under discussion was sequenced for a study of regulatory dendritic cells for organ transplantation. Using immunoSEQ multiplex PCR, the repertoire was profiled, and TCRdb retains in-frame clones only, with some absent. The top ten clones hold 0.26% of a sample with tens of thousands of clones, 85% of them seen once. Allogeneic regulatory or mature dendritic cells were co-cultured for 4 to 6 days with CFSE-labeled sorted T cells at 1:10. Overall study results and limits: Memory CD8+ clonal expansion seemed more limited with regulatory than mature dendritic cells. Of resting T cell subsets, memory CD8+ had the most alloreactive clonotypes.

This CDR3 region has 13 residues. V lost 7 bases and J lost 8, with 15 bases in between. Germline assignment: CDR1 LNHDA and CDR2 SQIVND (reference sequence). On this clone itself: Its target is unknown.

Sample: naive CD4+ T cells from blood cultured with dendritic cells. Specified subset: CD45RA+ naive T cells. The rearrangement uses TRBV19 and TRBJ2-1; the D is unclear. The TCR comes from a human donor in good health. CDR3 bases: TGTGCCAGTACGACTGCAGGTTGGGATGAGCAGTTCTTC. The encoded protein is CASTTAGWDEQFF.